Many counts were recorded for the clone carrying this T cell receptor beta chain. Its antigen is currently unknown. Synthesis of cDNA was accomplished via 5'RACE employing 10-nucleotide random UMIs. Each CDR3 protein is one row after TCRdb ran MiXCR on the 5' RACE reads. The table records some 38,000 distinct CDR3 sequences, 3.5% to 4.5% of them present only once. This entry comes from a study of neurological immune-mediated disorders. Study conclusions and caveats: CDR3 amino acid sequences of expanded clones were not shared across subjects, a result suggesting private repertoires in all groups.

Germline trimming cut 5 bases from V and 0 bases from J; bases unmatched to any gene: 7. This CDR3 comprises 17 residues. Germline values: CDR1 SGDLS, CDR2 YYNGEE. Sequencing used PBMCs. The receptor was derived from a man under 40 with multiple sclerosis. V gene TRBV9 combines with J gene TRBJ2-3; the match to TRBD2 covers 12 bases. The CDR3 is CASSPATSGRSTDTQYF. Written as DNA, the CDR3 is TGTGCCAGCAGTCCCGCGACTAGCGGGAGAAGCACAGATACGCAGTATTTT.